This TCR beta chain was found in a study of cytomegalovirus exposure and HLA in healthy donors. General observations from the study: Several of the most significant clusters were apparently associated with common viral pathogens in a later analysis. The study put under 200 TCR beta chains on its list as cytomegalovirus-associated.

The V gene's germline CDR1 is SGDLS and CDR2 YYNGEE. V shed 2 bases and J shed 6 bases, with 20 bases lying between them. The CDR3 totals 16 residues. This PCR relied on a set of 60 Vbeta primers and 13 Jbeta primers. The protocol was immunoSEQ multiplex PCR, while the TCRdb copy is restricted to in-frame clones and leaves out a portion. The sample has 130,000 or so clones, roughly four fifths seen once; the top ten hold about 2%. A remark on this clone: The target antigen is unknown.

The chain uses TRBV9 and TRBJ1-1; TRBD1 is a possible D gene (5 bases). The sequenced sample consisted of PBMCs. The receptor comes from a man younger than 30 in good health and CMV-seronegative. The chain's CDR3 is CASSVALGGIDAEAFF. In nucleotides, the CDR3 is TGTGCCAGCAGCGTCGCCCTCGGGGGGATAGACGCTGAAGCTTTCTTT. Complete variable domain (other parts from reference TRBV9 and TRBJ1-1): DSGVTQTPKHLITATGQRVTLRCSPRSGDLSVYWYQQSLDQGLQFLIQYYNGEERAKGNILERFSAQQFPDLHSELNLSSLELGDSALYFCASSVALGGIDAEAFFGQGTRLTVV.